This T cell receptor beta chain was retrieved from a study of T cell responses to AZD1222 COVID-19 vaccine. Study results and caveats: Along spike, vaccine-associated CD4 TCRs were found throughout, with dominance at 160-218 and 743-854.

Sequencing was performed with immunoSEQ multiplex PCR; in TCRdb, only in-frame clones are kept and a portion is missing. The sample holds about 120,000 clones, roughly 90% seen once. Notes on this clone: What it binds is not known.

Unmatched junction bases numbered 6, after V lost 3 bases and J lost 1 base. The CDR3 contains 16 residues. Germline CDR1 KGHSH, CDR2 LQKENI. This receptor was obtained from an adult who received the AZD1222 COVID-19 vaccine. The V and J genes are TRBV18 and TRBJ2-1; TRBD2 aligns across 7 bases. The sample was peripheral blood, taken 28 days after the second AZD1222 dose. CDR3 region: CASSPIRGSSYNEQFF. CDR3 DNA: TGTGCCAGCTCACCTATACGCGGGAGTTCCTACAATGAGCAGTTCTTC.